The source of this T cell receptor (beta chain) is a study of CD8+CD57+ T cells in acquired aplastic anemia. This CDR3 has 16 amino acids. Germline loops: CDR1 ENHRY, CDR2 SYGVKD. This clonotype came up once. Mismatch with germline at one junction end may stem from a read error. Investigators profiled TCR beta VDJ and CDR3 from genomic DNA template. A single record per CDR3 protein comes from TCRdb applying MiXCR to the reads. The sample records about 58,000 distinct CDR3 sequences, 55% to 70% being singletons. Previously, flow cytometry had revealed CD8+CD57+ cell expansion in the patients chosen for sequencing.

The rearrangement joins TRBV10-3 to TRBJ1-6; D may be TRBD1 (6 bases). The sample taken for sequencing was sorted CD4+, CD8+, or CD8+CD57+ T cells (not recorded which) from PBMCs. This clonotype originated in a human donor with aplastic anemia. The CDR3 loop is CASSPVVGGGNSPLHF. CDR3 nucleotide sequence: TGTGCCAGCAGTCCCGTGGTGGGGGGCGGGAATTCACCCCTCCACTTT.